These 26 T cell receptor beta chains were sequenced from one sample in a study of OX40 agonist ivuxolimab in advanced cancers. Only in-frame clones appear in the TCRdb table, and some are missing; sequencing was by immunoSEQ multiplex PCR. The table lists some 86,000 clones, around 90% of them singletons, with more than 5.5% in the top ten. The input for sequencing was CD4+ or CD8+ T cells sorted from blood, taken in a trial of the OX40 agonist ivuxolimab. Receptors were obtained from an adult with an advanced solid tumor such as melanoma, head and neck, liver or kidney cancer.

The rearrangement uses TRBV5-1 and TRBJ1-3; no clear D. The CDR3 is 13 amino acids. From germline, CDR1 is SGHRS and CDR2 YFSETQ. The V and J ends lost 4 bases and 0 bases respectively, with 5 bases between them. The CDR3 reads CASSPGSGNTIYF. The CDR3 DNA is TGCGCCAGCAGCCCGGGCTCTGGAAACACCATATATTTT.

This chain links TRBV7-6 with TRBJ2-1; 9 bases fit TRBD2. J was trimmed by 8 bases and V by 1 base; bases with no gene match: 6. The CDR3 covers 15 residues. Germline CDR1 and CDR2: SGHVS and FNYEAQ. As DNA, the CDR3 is TGTGCCAGCAGCTTAGGCCCAGCGGGAGGAGATGAGCAGTTCTTC. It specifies CASSLGPAGGDEQFF.

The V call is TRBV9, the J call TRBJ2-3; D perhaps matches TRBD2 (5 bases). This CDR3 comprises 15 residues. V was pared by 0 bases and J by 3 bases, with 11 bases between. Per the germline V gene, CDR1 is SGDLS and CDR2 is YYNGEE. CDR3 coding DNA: TGTGCCAGCAGCGTAGTCGGGGAATTAACAGATACGCAGTATTTT. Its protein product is CASSVVGELTDTQYF.

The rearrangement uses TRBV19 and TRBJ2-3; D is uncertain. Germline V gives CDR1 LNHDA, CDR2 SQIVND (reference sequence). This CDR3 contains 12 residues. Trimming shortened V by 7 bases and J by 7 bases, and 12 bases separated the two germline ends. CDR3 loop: CASKLDAYTQYF. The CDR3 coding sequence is TGTGCCAGTAAATTGGACGCTTATACGCAGTATTTT.

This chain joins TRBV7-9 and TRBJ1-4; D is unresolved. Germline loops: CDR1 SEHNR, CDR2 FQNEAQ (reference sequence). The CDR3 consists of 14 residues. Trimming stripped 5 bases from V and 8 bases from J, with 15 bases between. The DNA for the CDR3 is TGTGCCAGCAGCACCGACATGATCGGGGAAAAACTGTTTTTT. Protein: CASSTDMIGEKLFF.

CDR3 region: CAISESDLAHQYQETQYF. The CDR3 nucleotides are TGTGCCATCAGTGAGTCTGACCTAGCGCACCAGTACCAAGAGACCCAGTACTTC. The gene calls are TRBV10-3 and TRBJ2-5; maybe TRBD2 (6 bases). CDR3 length: 18 amino acids. V lost 0 bases and J 0 bases, leaving 17 bases between the germline ends. CDR1 ENHRY and CDR2 SYGVKD come from the germline V gene.

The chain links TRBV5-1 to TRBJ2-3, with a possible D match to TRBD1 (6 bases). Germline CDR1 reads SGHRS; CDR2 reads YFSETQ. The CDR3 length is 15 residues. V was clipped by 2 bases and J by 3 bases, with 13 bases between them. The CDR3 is CASSLQGVRTDTQYF. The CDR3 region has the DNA TGCGCCAGCAGCTTACAGGGAGTTAGGACAGATACGCAGTATTTT.

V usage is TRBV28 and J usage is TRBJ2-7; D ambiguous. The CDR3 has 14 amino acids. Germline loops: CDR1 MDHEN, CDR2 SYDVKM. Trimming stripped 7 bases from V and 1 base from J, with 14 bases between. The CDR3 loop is CASIPPFRSYEQYF. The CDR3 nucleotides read TGTGCCAGCATCCCCCCGTTTAGGTCCTACGAGCAGTACTTC.

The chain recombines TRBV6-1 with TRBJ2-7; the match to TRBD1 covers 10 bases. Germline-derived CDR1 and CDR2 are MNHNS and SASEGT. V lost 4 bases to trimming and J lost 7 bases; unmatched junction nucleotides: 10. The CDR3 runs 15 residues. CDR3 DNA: TGTGCCAGCAGTGCTACCGGGACAGGGGTGGAGGAGCAGTACTTC. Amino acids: CASSATGTGVEEQYF.

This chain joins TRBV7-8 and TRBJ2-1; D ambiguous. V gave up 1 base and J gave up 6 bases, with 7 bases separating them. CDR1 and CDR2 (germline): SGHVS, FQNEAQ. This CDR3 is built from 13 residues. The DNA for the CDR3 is TGTGCCAGCAGCTTAGGGTCAGTCAATGAGCAGTTCTTC. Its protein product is CASSLGSVNEQFF.

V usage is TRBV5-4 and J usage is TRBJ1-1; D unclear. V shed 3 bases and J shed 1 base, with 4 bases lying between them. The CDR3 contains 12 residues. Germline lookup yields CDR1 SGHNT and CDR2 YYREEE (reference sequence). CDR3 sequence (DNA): TGTGCCAGCAGCTGGGGGAACACTGAAGCTTTCTTT. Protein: CASSWGNTEAFF. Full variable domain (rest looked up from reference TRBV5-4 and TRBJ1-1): ETGVTQSPTHLIKTRGQQVTLRCSSQSGHNTVSWYQQALGQGPQFIFQYYREEENGRGNFPPRFSGLQFPNYSSELNVNALELDDSALYLCASSWGNTEAFFGQGTRLTVV.

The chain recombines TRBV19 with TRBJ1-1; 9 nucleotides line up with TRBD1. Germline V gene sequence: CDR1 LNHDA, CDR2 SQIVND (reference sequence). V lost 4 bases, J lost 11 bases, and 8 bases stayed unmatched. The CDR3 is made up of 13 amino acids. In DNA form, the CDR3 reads TGTGCCAGTAGTACAACCGGGACAGGGTATGCTTTCTTT. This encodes CASSTTGTGYAFF.

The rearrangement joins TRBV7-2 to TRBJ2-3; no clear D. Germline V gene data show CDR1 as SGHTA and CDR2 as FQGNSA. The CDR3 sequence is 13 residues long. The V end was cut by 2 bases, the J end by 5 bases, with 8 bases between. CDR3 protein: CASSLRVVDTQYF. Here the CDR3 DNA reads TGTGCCAGCAGCTTACGCGTGGTAGATACGCAGTATTTT.

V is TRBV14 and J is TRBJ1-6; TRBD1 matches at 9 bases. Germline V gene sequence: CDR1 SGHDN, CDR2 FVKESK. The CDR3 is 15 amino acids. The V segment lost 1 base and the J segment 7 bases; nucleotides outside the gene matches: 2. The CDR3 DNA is TGTGCCAGCAGCCAAGGACAGGGGGGAAATTCACCCCTCCACTTT. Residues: CASSQGQGGNSPLHF.

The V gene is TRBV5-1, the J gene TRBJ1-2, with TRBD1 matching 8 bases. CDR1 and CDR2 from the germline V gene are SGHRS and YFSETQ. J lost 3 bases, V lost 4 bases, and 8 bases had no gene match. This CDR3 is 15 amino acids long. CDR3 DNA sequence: TGCGCCAGCAGCCCCCGACAGGGGATAGACTATGGCTACACCTTC. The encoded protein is CASSPRQGIDYGYTF.

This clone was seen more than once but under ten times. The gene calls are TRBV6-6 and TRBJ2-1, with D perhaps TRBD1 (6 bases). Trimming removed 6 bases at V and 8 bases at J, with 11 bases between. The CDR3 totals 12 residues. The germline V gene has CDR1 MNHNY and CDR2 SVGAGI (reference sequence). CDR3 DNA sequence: TGTGCCAGCAGCGAACAGGGCTATGAGCAGTTCTTC. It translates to CASSEQGYEQFF.

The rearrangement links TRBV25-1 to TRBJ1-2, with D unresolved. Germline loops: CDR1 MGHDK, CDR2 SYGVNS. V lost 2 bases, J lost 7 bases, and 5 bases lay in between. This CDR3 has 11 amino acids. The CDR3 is CASSEIAGYTF. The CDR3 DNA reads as TGTGCCAGCAGTGAAATTGCTGGCTACACCTTC.

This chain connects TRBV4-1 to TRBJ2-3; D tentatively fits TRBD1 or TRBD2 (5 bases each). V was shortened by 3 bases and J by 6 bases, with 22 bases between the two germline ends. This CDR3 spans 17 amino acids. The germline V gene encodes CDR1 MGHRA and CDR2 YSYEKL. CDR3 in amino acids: CASSHKRASGEGDTQYF. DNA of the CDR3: TGCGCCAGCAGCCATAAGAGGGCGAGCGGAGAGGGGGATACGCAGTATTTT.

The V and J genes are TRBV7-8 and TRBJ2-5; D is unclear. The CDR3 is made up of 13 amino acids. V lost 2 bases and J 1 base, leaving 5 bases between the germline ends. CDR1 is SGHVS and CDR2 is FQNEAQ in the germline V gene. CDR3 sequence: CASSLPVQETQYF. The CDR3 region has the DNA TGTGCCAGCAGCTTACCCGTCCAAGAGACCCAGTACTTC.

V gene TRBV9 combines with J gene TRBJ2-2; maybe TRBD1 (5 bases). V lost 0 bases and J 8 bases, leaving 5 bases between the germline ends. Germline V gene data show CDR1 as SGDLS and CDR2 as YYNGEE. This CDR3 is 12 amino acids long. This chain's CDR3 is CASSVDRGELFF. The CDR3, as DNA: TGTGCCAGCAGCGTAGACAGGGGGGAGCTGTTTTTT.

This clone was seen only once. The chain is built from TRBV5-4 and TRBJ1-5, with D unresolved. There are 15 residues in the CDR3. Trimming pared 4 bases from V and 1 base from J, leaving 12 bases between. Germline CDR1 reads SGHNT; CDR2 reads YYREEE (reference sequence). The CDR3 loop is CASSPGPVSNQPQHF. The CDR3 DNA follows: TGTGCCAGCAGCCCTGGCCCAGTGAGCAATCAGCCCCAGCATTTT.

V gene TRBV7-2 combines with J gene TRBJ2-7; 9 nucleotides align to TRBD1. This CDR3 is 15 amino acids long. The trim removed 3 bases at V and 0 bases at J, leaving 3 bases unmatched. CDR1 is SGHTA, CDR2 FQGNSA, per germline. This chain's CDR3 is CASSLTGGNSYEQYF. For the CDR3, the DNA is TGTGCCAGCAGCTTGACAGGGGGTAACTCCTACGAGCAGTACTTC.

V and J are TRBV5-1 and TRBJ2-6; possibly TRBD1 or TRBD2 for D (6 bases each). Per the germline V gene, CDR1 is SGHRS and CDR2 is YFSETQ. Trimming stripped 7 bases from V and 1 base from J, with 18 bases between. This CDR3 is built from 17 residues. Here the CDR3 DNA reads TGCGCCAGCTTCGAGGGGGGACGCCCTTCTGGGGCCAACGTCCTGACTTTC. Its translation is CASFEGGRPSGANVLTF.

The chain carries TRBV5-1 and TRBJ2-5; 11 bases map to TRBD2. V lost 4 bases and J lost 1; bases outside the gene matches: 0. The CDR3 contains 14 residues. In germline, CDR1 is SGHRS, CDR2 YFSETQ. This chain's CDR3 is CASSTSGSQETQYF. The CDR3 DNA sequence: TGCGCCAGCAGCACTAGCGGGAGCCAAGAGACCCAGTACTTC.

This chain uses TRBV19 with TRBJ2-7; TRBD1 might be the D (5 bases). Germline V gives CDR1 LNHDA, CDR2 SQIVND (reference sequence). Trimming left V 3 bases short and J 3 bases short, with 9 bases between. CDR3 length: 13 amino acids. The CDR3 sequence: CASSIGQSYEQYF. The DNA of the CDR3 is TGTGCCAGTAGTATCGGACAAAGCTACGAGCAGTACTTC.

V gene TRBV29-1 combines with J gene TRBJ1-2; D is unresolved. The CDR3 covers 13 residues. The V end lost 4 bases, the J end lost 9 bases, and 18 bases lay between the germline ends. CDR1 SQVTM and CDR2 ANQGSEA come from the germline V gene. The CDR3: CSVVAAPGTRYTF. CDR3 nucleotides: TGCAGCGTTGTTGCGGCCCCAGGTACCCGCTACACCTTC.